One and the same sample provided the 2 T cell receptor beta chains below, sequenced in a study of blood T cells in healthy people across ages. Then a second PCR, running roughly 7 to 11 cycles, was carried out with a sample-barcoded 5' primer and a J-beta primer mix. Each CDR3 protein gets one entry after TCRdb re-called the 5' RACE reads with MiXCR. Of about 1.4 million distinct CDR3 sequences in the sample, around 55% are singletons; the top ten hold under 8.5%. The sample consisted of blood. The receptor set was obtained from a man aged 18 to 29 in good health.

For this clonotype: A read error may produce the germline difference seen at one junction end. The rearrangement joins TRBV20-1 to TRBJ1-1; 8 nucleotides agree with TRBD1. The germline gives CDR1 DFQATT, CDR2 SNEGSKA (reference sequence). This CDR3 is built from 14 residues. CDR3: CSARGTGLNTEAFF. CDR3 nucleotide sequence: TGCAGCGCTAGGGGGACAGGATTGAACACTGAAGCTTTCTTT.

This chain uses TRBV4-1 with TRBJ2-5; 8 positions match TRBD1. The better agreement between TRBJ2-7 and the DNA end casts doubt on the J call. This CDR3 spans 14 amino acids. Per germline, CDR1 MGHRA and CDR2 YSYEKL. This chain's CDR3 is CASNHRTGTYEQYF. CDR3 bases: TGCGCCAGCAACCATAGGACAGGGACGTACGAGCAGTACTTC.